The entry that follows covers one TCR beta chain sequence. Clones were read by immunoSEQ multiplex PCR, and TCRdb kept only the in-frame ones, dropping some. The sample contains 78,000 or so clones, around 91% of which appear only once. This sample is drawn from a study of technical replicates of blood from a few donors. Sequences were obtained from T cells isolated from PBMCs. This clonotype originated in a human donor in good health. Some clones in this sample may be carry-over from other donors' samples.

The CDR3: CASRSPGGVKEQYF. The CDR3, as DNA: TGTGCCAGCAGATCTCCCGGTGGTGTGAAAGAGCAGTACTTC. V and J are TRBV27 and TRBJ2-7; D remains ambiguous. The germline V gene has CDR1 MNHEY and CDR2 SMNVEV (reference sequence). The CDR3 has 14 residues. Trimming removed 6 bases from V and 7 bases from J, with 19 bases in between.